This paragraph reports one T cell receptor beta chain. Its antigen target is currently unknown. Qualities for individual bases were not recorded, and no much larger clone is one base off. This sample was taken from a study of blood T cell repertoires in COVID-19 (dated by TCRdb to the early 2020s). Regarding the complete study: Samples covering the acute and convalescent phases of COVID-19 were provided by collaborators in the United States, Italy and Spain. The material from the prospective study consisted of cDNA or gDNA derived from T cells, B-cell-depleted T cells, or PBMCs. Deeply sampled blood TCRbeta repertoires from subjects exposed to, actively infected with, or recovered from COVID-19 were included in the dataset. The repertoires were released in a freely available public database meant as a resource for research on the immune response to SARS-CoV-2. The samples were drawn from two sources: the first 160 participants of the ongoing ImmuneRACE study, and over 950 subjects contributed by 6 global collaborators. Sample metadata almost always included a de-identified subject ID, COVID-19 status, age in years and sex. Where available, HLA class I and class II types were obtained from metadata supplied by the sample provider rather than from assay-based typing. The study at large found these results: How much clinical and demographic metadata was included differed by source and by participant, and the metadata was provided uncurated.

The collaborating institutions used their own protocols to collect whole blood in K2EDTA tubes. For TCRbeta analysis, collaborators shipped samples in one of three forms: frozen whole blood, isolated PBMCs, or DNA extracted from either of those sample types. TCRbeta CDR3 regions were amplified from genomic DNA using the immunoSEQ Assay, a bias-controlled multiplex PCR. Under the source paper's analysis protocol: The number of nucleated cells in each sample was estimated from the amplification of reference gene primers within the assay. To quantify the absolute abundance of each unique TCRbeta CDR3 rearrangement, sequence reads were collapsed and filtered. Productive Simpson clonality was computed per sample as the square root of Simpson's diversity index over productive rearrangements. TCRdb provides this immuneACCESS table in a form limited to in-frame rearrangements. Some clones are lacking; in checked studies, under half of them reflect an unresolved V gene, and why the rest are absent is not known. V and J calls and clone size follow that table, whereas D and trimming were derived from the DNA. This sample comprises 150,000 to 200,000 clones, 85% to 90% of them detected only once. The top ten constitute 0.6% to 0.8% of the sample.

The sequenced material came from peripheral blood. This sequence was found in a man aged 45-60 years with acute or convalescent COVID-19.

The sequence in DNA is TGTGCCAGCAGTTACTTGGACTTTAATTCACCCCTCCACTTT. Translated, this is CASSYLDFNSPLHF. The rearranged segments are TRBV6-5 and TRBJ1-6, with no confidently assigned D gene. The junction carries 7 bases between V and J, which are trimmed by 1 base and 6 bases respectively. CDR1 and CDR2 are drawn from the germline V gene: MNHEY, SVGAGI. Spanning cysteine to phenylalanine, the CDR3 consists of 14 amino acids. The entry retains the CDR3 DNA only, 42 bases that are in frame from base 1.